This T cell receptor (beta chain) was found in a study of T cells in Graves' hyperthyroidism and ophthalmopathy. The study's findings and limits: It was a median about 6 months before onset that the model predicted ophthalmopathy.

Researchers amplified the TCR beta CDR3 regions from RNA transcripts. Researchers ran a first-round RT-PCR on the TCR CDR3 using the HTBI primer set. MiXCR, run by TCRdb on the multiplex PCR reads, gives a single entry per CDR3 protein. The sample lists 560,000 or so distinct CDR3 sequences, just under 20% occurring once. Worth noting for this clonotype: Its specificity is not known. A much larger clone differs from this one at a single base, so this may be a read error.

The PBMCs studied were ones that came from 10 ml fresh peripheral blood. Input material: blood. The receptor was derived from a man aged 40-55 years with Graves' ophthalmopathy.

CDR3 sequence: CASSTREGVKNEKLFF. The CDR3, as DNA: TGTGCCAGCAGTACCAGGGAGGGGGTGAAGAATGAAAAACTGTTTTTT. V is TRBV2 and J is TRBJ1-4, with a tentative D call TRBD1 (6 bases). The germline CDR1 and CDR2 sequences are SNHLY and FYNNEI. Trimming removed 5 bases at V and 5 bases at J, with 18 bases between. The CDR3 contains 16 residues. Full variable domain (missing parts from reference TRBV2 and TRBJ1-4): EPEVTQTPSHQVTQMGQEVILRCVPISNHLYFYWYRQILGQKVEFLVSFYNNEISEKSEIFDDQFSVERPDGSNFTLKIRSTKLEDSAMYFCASSTREGVKNEKLFFGSGTQLSVL.